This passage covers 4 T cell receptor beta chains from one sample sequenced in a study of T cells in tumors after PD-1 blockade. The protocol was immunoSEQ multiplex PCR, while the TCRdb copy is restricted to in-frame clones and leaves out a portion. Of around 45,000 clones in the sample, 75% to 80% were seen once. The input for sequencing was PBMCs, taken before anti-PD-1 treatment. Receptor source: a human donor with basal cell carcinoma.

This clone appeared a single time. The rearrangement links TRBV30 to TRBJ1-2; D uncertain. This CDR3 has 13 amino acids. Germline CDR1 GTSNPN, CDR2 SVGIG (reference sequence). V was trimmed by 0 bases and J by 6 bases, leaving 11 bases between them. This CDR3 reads CAWSVNLVNGYTF. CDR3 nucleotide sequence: TGTGCCTGGAGTGTAAATCTAGTAAATGGCTACACCTTC.

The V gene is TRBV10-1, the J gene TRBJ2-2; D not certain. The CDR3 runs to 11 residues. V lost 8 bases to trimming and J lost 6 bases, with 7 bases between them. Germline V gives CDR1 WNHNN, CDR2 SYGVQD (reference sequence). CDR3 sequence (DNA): TGCGCCAGCTCAGCCGCCGGGGAGCTGTTTTTT. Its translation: CASSAAGELFF.

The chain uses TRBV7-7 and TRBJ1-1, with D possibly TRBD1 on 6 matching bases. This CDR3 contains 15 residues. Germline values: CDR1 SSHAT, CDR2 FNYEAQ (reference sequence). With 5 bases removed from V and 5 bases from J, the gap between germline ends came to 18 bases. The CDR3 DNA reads TGTGCCAGCAGCGCGCCCCCAGGGGATGGGACTGAAGCTTTCTTT. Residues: CASSAPPGDGTEAFF.

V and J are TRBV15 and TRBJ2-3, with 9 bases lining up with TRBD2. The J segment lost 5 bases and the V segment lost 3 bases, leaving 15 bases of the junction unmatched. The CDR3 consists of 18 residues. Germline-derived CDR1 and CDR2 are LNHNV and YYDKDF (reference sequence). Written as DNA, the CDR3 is TGTGCCACCAGCAGTTTGGCGGGGGGGCCTGTCAGAGAAGATACGCAGTATTTT. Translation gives CATSSLAGGPVREDTQYF.